This T cell receptor (beta chain) was captured by sequencing in a study of Ad26.COV2.S vaccination and SARS-CoV-2 variants. Study summary: Ad26.COV2.S, an intramuscular injection, was given once or twice 56 days apart. Study-level results: Following vaccination, spike-specific CD8+ and CD4+ T cell responses reportedly exhibited substantial breadth. It was found that vaccine and placebo recipients had similar non-spike TCR breadth. It was vaccine recipients, not placebo recipients, who had the higher spike-specific TCR breadth.

Generated by immunoSEQ multiplex PCR, the TCRdb table keeps only in-frame clones and is missing some. The top ten clones hold 5.5% to 7% of a sample with about 350,000 clones, around 90% of them seen once. As regards this clone: Antigen specificity is unknown.

Losses at the gene ends were 4 bases for V and 4 bases for J; bases not matched to a gene: 1. The CDR3 runs 13 residues. The germline V gene has CDR1 MNHEY and CDR2 SVGAGI. Noted treatment: some 20 received Ad26.COV2.S at low or high dose, single or two shots; about 5 received placebo; per-sample allocation not given. It was on day 63 after the first vaccine or placebo injection that samples were taken. The chain carries TRBV6-5 and TRBJ2-1; 7 bases are a match to TRBD1. This receptor was taken from a person aged 18 to 65 who received the Ad26.COV2.S COVID-19 vaccine or a placebo. The specimen was peripheral blood, collected in a trial of Ad26.COV2.S vaccine versus placebo. CDR3 coding DNA: TGTGCCAGCAGTTCGACAGGGTACAATGAGCAGTTCTTC. Amino acids: CASSSTGYNEQFF.